This T cell receptor (beta chain) was sequenced in a study of T cells in Graves' hyperthyroidism and ophthalmopathy (dated by TCRdb to the late 2010s). Study-level background: Peripheral blood samples were taken at the time of initial diagnosis, prior to any treatment. A discovery cohort of roughly 100 patients, approximately 45 with Graves' ophthalmopathy and 55 to 60 with stable Graves' hyperthyroidism, was used to find distinguishing TCR V-J signatures. In addition, the study compared T-cell repertoires in thyroid tissue and in blood from five or six Graves' hyperthyroidism patients. Once sampling was done, hyperthyroidism patients were given methimazole at a starting dose of 30 mg daily, whereas ophthalmopathy patients were given high-dose intravenous methylprednisolone. The approximately 100 discovery patients were divided at random into training and test sets in a 7:3 ratio. Whether ophthalmopathy could be predicted prospectively was tested in an independent validation cohort made up of under 20 hyperthyroidism patients plus 17 patients who later progressed to ophthalmopathy. TCR Vbeta CDR3 sequencing of 120 to 150 peripheral blood samples (43 ophthalmopathy, 75 hyperthyroidism and 17 progressor patients) is reported in the paper. Broad study findings and their caveats: Sample size was not statistically predetermined, and blinding of investigators to group allocation was not performed. A 13 V-J signature model separated ophthalmopathy from stable hyperthyroidism, with around 90% sensitivity and 81.08% specificity in cross-validation and 80%/75% in testing. In validation, progression to ophthalmopathy was predicted by the model with almost 71% sensitivity and approximately 78% specificity, a median of around 5.9 months before onset. Blood samples also contained most of the expanded thyroid clonotypes (frequency above 0.001), which suggests that blood repertoires may reflect thyroid immune responses.

Stable Graves' hyperthyroidism was defined as the absence of progression to ophthalmopathy over 18 months of follow-up. The hyperthyroidism patients were between 18 and 65 years old and newly diagnosed, with a disease duration of less than 2 months. The study excluded patients with uncontrolled infections, other autoimmune diseases, pregnancy or lactation. Diagnoses relied on clinical symptoms, serum thyroxine and TRAb, thyroid ultrasound and orbital computed tomography. Ficoll-Paque density gradient centrifugation was used to isolate PBMCs from about 9 ml of fresh peripheral blood. Total RNA was extracted using Trizol reagent, and RNA quality was assessed on an Agilent 2100 Bioanalyzer. CDR1 SGHVS and CDR2 FNYEAQ were looked up in the germline V gene. Compared with germline, V lacks 0 bases and J lacks 6 bases; bases without a gene match: 3. Taken from cysteine to phenylalanine, the CDR3 has 15 residues. CDR3 DNA only is kept here, 45 bases in frame from base 1.

TCR beta CDR3 regions were amplified from RNA transcripts. For the first round of RT-PCR on the TCR CDR3, the HTBI primer set was used together with the Qiagen OneStep RT-PCR kit. A second multiplex PCR round built the libraries, followed by size selection and purification. Sequencing of the libraries was done on an Illumina HiSeq2000 using paired-end 100 bp reads. In the authors' own workflow: SOAPnuke was used to process the raw data, throwing out any read that contained adapters or uncalled bases, had a mean Phred below 15, or lacked an exact constant-primer or identifier match. COPE v1.2.5 was used to merge the high-quality paired reads, and each unique nucleotide sequence was defined as a clonotype. Clonotypes were aligned to IMGT TRBV, TRBD and TRBJ reference segments using MiTCR v1.1. The analysis was restricted to V-J combinations with a frequency above 0.0001, which together covered 99.2% of the repertoires. The TCS score was defined as the ratio of F50 (clonal expansion) to E x V (chaos), calculated using BLOSUM62-based TCRdist between CDR3 peptides within each V-J. Welch's t-statistics and random forest reduced fewer than 600 V-J features to roughly 13, which were used in a naive Bayes classifier (R e1071). TCRdb reanalyzed the raw reads on its own, using fastp at Q25 for trimming and MiXCR for clone calling, and kept in-frame beta chains. Rows with one shared CDR3 protein collapse into an entry with the most common genes and DNA. The V and J calls and clone size are TCRdb's, not the authors'. The sample table lists approximately 560,000 distinct CDR3 sequences, about a sixth of them with a count of one. Approximately 7.4% of the sample belongs to the ten largest clones.

The sample holds many counts of this clonotype. Its antigen is currently not known. No per-base quality is available; no much larger clone lies one base away. This receptor was obtained from a woman between 25 and 40 years old with Graves' hyperthyroidism. Recombination connected TRBV7-6 to TRBJ2-1; TRBD2 lines up with 9 middle nucleotides. Sample: blood. The DNA reads TGTGCCAGCAGCTTAGCTAGCGGGAGTTCCAATGAGCAGTTCTTC. Protein translation: CASSLASGSSNEQFF.